This T cell receptor (beta chain) was captured by sequencing in a study of neurological immune-mediated disorders. This clonotype was recorded at least ten times. Germline-derived CDR1 and CDR2 are MNHEY and SVGAGI. Trimming took off 6 bases at V and 0 bases at J, with 9 bases between the two ends. The CDR3 is 14 amino acids. Each CDR3 protein gets one entry after TCRdb re-called the 5' RACE reads with MiXCR. The sample lists 75,000 to 90,000 distinct CDR3 sequences; 9% to 12% were seen once. Sequencing was carried out using PBMCs. The chain is built from TRBV6-5 and TRBJ1-3; D is ambiguous. The source of this sequence is a man aged 40-55 years in good health. The CDR3 DNA sequence: TGTGCCAGCAGGGACGGACTCTCTGGAAACACCATATATTTT. This gives the protein CASRDGLSGNTIYF.